Presented here are 26 T cell receptor beta chains from one specimen sequenced in a study of beta chain features in type 1 diabetes. The investigators reverse transcribed all of the isolated RNA, so they sequenced expressed TCRB transcripts. Profiling relied on immunoSEQ multiplex PCR, and the TCRdb table lists in-frame clones only, not all of them. Of about 260,000 clones in the sample, around 65% are singletons; the top ten hold 0.053%. Sequencing used naive CD4+ T cells from blood. These receptors were taken from a man younger than 45 in good health.

This clone came up a few times. V is TRBV20-1 and J is TRBJ2-1; D call uncertain. V lost 4 bases to trimming and J lost 8 bases, with 9 bases between them. The CDR3 length is 11 residues. The germline V gene encodes CDR1 DFQATT and CDR2 SNEGSKA (reference sequence). The CDR3 sequence: CSAKRSDEQFF. The CDR3 DNA reads as TGCAGTGCTAAAAGAAGCGATGAGCAGTTCTTC.

The chain has TRBV28 and TRBJ2-7; a weak D match, TRBD1 (6 bases). V lost 5 bases and J 5 bases, leaving 16 bases between the germline ends. This CDR3 is 14 amino acids long. CDR1 MDHEN and CDR2 SYDVKM come from the germline V gene. The CDR3 nucleotides are TGTGCCAGCAGTGCAACAGGGTTCCCTCACGAGCAGTACTTC. This sequence encodes CASSATGFPHEQYF.

This chain links TRBV2 with TRBJ2-5; TRBD1 might be the D (6 bases). Between the trimmed V and J ends, which lost 2 bases and 5 bases, there was a span of 12 bases. The germline gives CDR1 SNHLY, CDR2 FYNNEI. This CDR3 has 14 residues. CDR3 sequence reads: CASSEPPGEETQYF. The CDR3 nucleotides are TGTGCCAGCAGTGAACCACCAGGGGAGGAGACCCAGTACTTC.

This clone appeared a few times. The rearrangement joins TRBV29-1 to TRBJ2-5; D is unresolved. Germline V gene sequence: CDR1 SQVTM, CDR2 ANQGSEA. This CDR3 is 13 amino acids long. Trimming took 3 bases from V and 5 from J, leaving 13 bases between them. The CDR3 DNA reads TGCAGCGTTGAGGAGTCCCCTGGGGAGACCCAGTACTTC. Protein: CSVEESPGETQYF.

The rearrangement joins TRBV7-9 to TRBJ2-3; D not resolved. From germline, CDR1 is SEHNR and CDR2 FQNEAQ (reference sequence). V was trimmed by 10 bases and J by 6 bases, leaving 11 bases between them. This CDR3 comprises 11 residues. CDR3 loop: CATRKVDTQYF. For the CDR3, the DNA is TGTGCCACTCGAAAGGTGGATACGCAGTATTTT.

CDR3 DNA: TGTGCCAGCAGTGAATACGGACAGGGGTCCTACAATGAGCAGTTCTTC. Its protein is CASSEYGQGSYNEQFF. This chain links TRBV25-1 with TRBJ2-1; 9 bases line up with TRBD1. There are 16 residues in the CDR3. Germline-derived CDR1 and CDR2 are MGHDK and SYGVNS. The ends lost 0 bases at V and 1 base at J; junction bases unmatched: 1.

The rearrangement uses TRBV6-5 and TRBJ2-5; 9 bases align to TRBD2. After removal of 2 bases from V and 1 base from J, the junction contained 5 bases not matched to a gene. The CDR3 length is 16 residues. Germline CDR1 reads MNHEY; CDR2 reads SVGAGI. CDR3 loop: CASSYGTSRIQETQYF. CDR3 bases: TGTGCCAGCAGTTACGGGACTAGCCGGATCCAAGAGACCCAGTACTTC.

A note on this clone: In the same sample, other DNA sequences code for this CDR3. The rearrangement uses TRBV9 and TRBJ2-1, with 9 bases fitting TRBD2. Germline V CDR1 and CDR2: SGDLS, YYNGEE. The V segment lost 0 bases and the J segment 2 bases; nucleotides outside the gene matches: 3. The CDR3 is 16 amino acids. CDR3 sequence reads: CASSVGASGAYNEQFF. The CDR3 DNA is TGTGCCAGCAGCGTAGGGGCTAGCGGGGCCTACAATGAGCAGTTCTTC.

The V and J genes are TRBV29-1 and TRBJ2-3; possible D gene TRBD1, 6 bases. This CDR3 comprises 14 residues. CDR1 is SQVTM and CDR2 is ANQGSEA in the germline V gene. The V and J ends lost 4 bases and 0 bases respectively, with 11 bases between them. The CDR3 DNA reads TGCAGCGTTGGGGGGCGTGCTAGCACAGATACGCAGTATTTT. Translated, it gives CSVGGRASTDTQYF.

The chain couples TRBV2 to TRBJ2-5, with 9 bases fitting TRBD2. CDR3 size: 17 residues. Trimming cost V 5 bases and J 7 bases; bases outside gene matches: 17. The V gene's germline CDR1 is SNHLY and CDR2 FYNNEI. The CDR3 spells CASSSSRPGTSTATQYF. Here the CDR3 DNA reads TGTGCCAGCAGTTCAAGTCGCCCCGGGACTAGCACCGCGACCCAGTACTTC.

This clone was seen a single time. The V call is TRBV25-1, the J call TRBJ2-4; D is perhaps TRBD1 or TRBD2 (5 bases each). V was pared by 8 bases and J by 4 bases, with 15 bases between. CDR3 length equals 14 residues. CDR1 and CDR2 from the germline V gene are MGHDK and SYGVNS. The CDR3 here is CASGSGRPKNIQYF. The CDR3 DNA reads TGTGCCAGCGGATCGGGACGGCCGAAAAACATTCAGTACTTC.

This clone was seen more than once but under ten times. V usage is TRBV29-1 and J usage is TRBJ2-1; TRBD2 matches 12 bases. This CDR3 has 14 amino acids. CDR1 SQVTM and CDR2 ANQGSEA come from the germline V gene. The J segment lost 6 bases and the V segment lost 7 bases, leaving 7 bases of the junction unmatched. In nucleotides, the CDR3 is TGCAGCGCCTCGACTAGCGGGAGTCTCAATGAGCAGTTCTTC. The encoded protein is CSASTSGSLNEQFF.

V gene TRBV7-9 combines with J gene TRBJ2-1; TRBD2 might be the D (6 bases). V gave up 4 bases and J gave up 5 bases, with 18 bases separating them. This CDR3 is 16 amino acids long. CDR1 is SEHNR and CDR2 is FQNEAQ in the germline V gene (reference sequence). The CDR3 region is CASSSPTRVGHNEQFF. The CDR3 region has the DNA TGTGCCAGCAGCTCACCGACTAGAGTTGGACACAATGAGCAGTTCTTC.

In this sample, this clone turned up once. V usage is TRBV20-1 and J usage is TRBJ1-1; perhaps TRBD1 as D (5 bases). The CDR3 is made up of 11 amino acids. V dropped 4 bases and J dropped 14 bases, with 17 bases sitting between them. From germline, CDR1 is DFQATT and CDR2 SNEGSKA (reference sequence). Here the CDR3 reads CSATLAGGDFF. In nucleotides, the CDR3 is TGCAGTGCTACCCTCGCTGGAGGGGACTTCTTT.

The V call is TRBV6-1, the J call TRBJ2-5, with D hard to call. The CDR3 contains 14 residues. CDR1 and CDR2 (germline): MNHNS, SASEGT. The V end was cut by 2 bases, the J end by 1 base, with 8 bases between. The CDR3 DNA reads TGTGCCAGCAGTGAAAGCCGGGTCCAAGAGACCCAGTACTTC. Its protein product is CASSESRVQETQYF.

The chain carries TRBV30 and TRBJ2-5; 13 bases are shared with TRBD2. Trimming at V came to 8 bases and at J to 4 bases, leaving 7 bases not matched to a gene. The CDR3 is 14 residues long. Per germline, CDR1 GTSNPN and CDR2 SVGIG (reference sequence). The CDR3 is CARTSGGEGETQYF. CDR3 in DNA: TGTGCCCGCACTAGCGGGGGGGAAGGAGAGACCCAGTACTTC. Based on the CDR3 plus reference TRBV30 and TRBJ2-5, the full variable domain is SQTIHQWPATLVQPVGSPLSLECTVEGTSNPNLYWYRQAAGRGLQLLFYSVGIGQISSEVPQNLSASRPQDRQFILSSKKLLLSDSGFYLCARTSGGEGETQYFGPGTRLLVL.

This sequence joins TRBV7-2 and TRBJ1-6, with D possibly TRBD1 on 6 matching bases. V lost 2 bases and J 7 bases, leaving 12 bases between the germline ends. The CDR3 spans 15 residues. Germline lookup yields CDR1 SGHTA and CDR2 FQGNSA. The CDR3 DNA is TGTGCCAGCAGCTTAAGGACAGCCAGAAATTCACCCCTCCACTTT. It translates to CASSLRTARNSPLHF.

Of note for this clone: The junction differs from germline at one of its ends, possibly a read error. Distinct nucleotide sequences in the sample also encode this CDR3. J is TRBJ1-5 and V is TRBV10-3; 10 bases are a match to TRBD1. Germline CDR1 is ENHRY and CDR2 is SYGVKD. The CDR3 is 14 residues long. Here the CDR3 DNA reads TGTGCAATCAGCGGGACAGGGGATAATCAGCCCCAGCATTTT. Its protein is CAISGTGDNQPQHF.

This clone was counted a few times. V and J are TRBV7-9 and TRBJ2-1; no reliable D call. V was pared by 1 base and J by 8 bases, with 9 bases between. This CDR3 comprises 13 residues. Germline loops: CDR1 SEHNR, CDR2 FQNEAQ (reference sequence). CDR3 loop: CASSLDVIDEQFF. The CDR3 region has the DNA TGTGCCAGCAGCTTAGACGTGATCGATGAGCAGTTCTTC. Full variable domain (rest looked up from reference TRBV7-9 and TRBJ2-1): DTGVSQNPRHKITKRGQNVTFRCDPISEHNRLYWYRQTLGQGPEFLTYFQNEAQLEKSRLLSDRFSAERPKGSFSTLEIQRTEQGDSAMYLCASSLDVIDEQFFGPGTRLTVL.

The V gene is TRBV30, the J gene TRBJ1-6; D is uncertain. There are 12 residues in the CDR3. Germline assignment: CDR1 GTSNPN and CDR2 SVGIG (reference sequence). The V gene lost 2 bases and the J gene lost 8 bases, with 7 bases spanning the gap. DNA for the CDR3: TGTGCCTGGAGTCTATCGGATTCACCCCTCCACTTT. Protein sequence: CAWSLSDSPLHF.

The rearrangement uses TRBV5-1 and TRBJ1-2; perhaps TRBD1 as D (6 bases). Germline CDR1 and CDR2: SGHRS and YFSETQ. The CDR3 is 14 residues long. V lost 1 base and J lost 2, with 9 bases in between. DNA of the CDR3: TGCGCCAGCAGCTTGAGTAGGGGGAACTATGGCTACACCTTC. Residues: CASSLSRGNYGYTF.

The chain joins TRBV28 to TRBJ2-1, with a possible D match to TRBD2 (6 bases). The CDR3 sequence is 14 residues long. V gave up 4 bases and J gave up 2 bases, with 9 bases separating them. Germline CDR1 is MDHEN and CDR2 is SYDVKM. In DNA, the CDR3 is TGTGCCAGCAGTTCTAGGACTACCTACAATGAGCAGTTCTTC. Amino acids: CASSSRTTYNEQFF.

The V and J genes are TRBV7-2 and TRBJ1-5; no firm D call. The CDR3 sequence is 15 residues long. CDR1 is SGHTA, CDR2 FQGNSA, per germline. V lost 4 bases to trimming and J lost 1 base, with 11 bases between them. The CDR3, as DNA: TGTGCCAGCAGCTCTTTCTTCGTGAGCAATCAGCCCCAGCATTTT. It translates to CASSSFFVSNQPQHF.

The chain is built from TRBV28 and TRBJ1-1; maybe TRBD1 (6 bases). CDR1 MDHEN and CDR2 SYDVKM come from the germline V gene. This CDR3 is 14 amino acids long. The V gene lost 9 bases and the J gene lost 3 bases, with 17 bases spanning the gap. The CDR3 is CASLQGSPHTEAFF. The CDR3 DNA sequence: TGTGCCAGTCTGCAGGGGTCCCCTCACACTGAAGCTTTCTTT.

This chain connects TRBV4-1 to TRBJ2-1; D possibly corresponds to TRBD2 (6 bases). Germline assignment: CDR1 MGHRA and CDR2 YSYEKL. Trimming took 6 bases from V and 5 from J, leaving 14 bases between them. CDR3 length: 14 residues. The CDR3 DNA is TGCGCCAGCAGGAAAGCTGGGACTCACAATGAGCAGTTCTTC. Translation: CASRKAGTHNEQFF.

The chain is built from TRBV29-1 and TRBJ2-5; the D gene could be TRBD1 or TRBD2 (5 bases each). Per germline, CDR1 SQVTM and CDR2 ANQGSEA. The CDR3 covers 14 residues. V was pared by 0 bases and J by 5 bases, with 13 bases between. The CDR3 DNA is TGCAGCGTTGAAGATCCTGGGGCGGGCGAGACCCAGTACTTC. Translation: CSVEDPGAGETQYF. Variable domain in full (rest from reference TRBV29-1 and TRBJ2-5): SAVISQKPSRDICQRGTSLTIQCQVDSQVTMMFWYRQQPGQSLTLIATANQGSEATYESGFVIDKFPISRPNLTFSTLTVSNMSPEDSSIYLCSVEDPGAGETQYFGPGTRLLVL.